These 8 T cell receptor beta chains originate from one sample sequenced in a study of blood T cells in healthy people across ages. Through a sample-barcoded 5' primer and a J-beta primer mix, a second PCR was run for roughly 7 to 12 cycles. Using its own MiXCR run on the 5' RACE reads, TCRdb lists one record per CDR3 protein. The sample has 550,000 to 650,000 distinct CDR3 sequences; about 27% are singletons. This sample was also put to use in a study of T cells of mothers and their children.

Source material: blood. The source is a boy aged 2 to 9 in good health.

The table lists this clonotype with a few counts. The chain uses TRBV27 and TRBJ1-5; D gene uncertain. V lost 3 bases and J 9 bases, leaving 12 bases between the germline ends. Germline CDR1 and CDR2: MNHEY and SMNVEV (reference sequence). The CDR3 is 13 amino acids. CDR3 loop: CASSFGGVTPQHF. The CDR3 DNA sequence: TGTGCCAGCAGTTTCGGTGGGGTCACGCCCCAGCATTTT.

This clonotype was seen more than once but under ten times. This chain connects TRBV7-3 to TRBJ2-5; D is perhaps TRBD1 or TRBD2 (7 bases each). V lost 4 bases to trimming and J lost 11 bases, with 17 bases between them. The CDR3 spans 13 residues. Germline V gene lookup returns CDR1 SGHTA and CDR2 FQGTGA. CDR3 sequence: CASSSQTGREQYF. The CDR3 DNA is TGTGCCAGCAGCTCCCAGACAGGGAGGGAGCAGTACTTC.

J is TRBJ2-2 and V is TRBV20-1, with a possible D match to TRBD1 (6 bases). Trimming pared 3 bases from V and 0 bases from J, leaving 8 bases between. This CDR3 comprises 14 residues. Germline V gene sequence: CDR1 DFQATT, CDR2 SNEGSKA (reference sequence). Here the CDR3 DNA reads TGCAGTGCTAGGGACAGCTCGAACACCGGGGAGCTGTTTTTT. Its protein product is CSARDSSNTGELFF.

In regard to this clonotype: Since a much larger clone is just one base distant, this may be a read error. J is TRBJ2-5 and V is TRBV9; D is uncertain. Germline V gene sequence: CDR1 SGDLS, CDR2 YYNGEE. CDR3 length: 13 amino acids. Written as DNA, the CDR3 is TGTGCCAGCAGCGTAAGTGGGCGAGAGATCCAGTACTTC. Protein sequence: CASSVSGREIQYF.

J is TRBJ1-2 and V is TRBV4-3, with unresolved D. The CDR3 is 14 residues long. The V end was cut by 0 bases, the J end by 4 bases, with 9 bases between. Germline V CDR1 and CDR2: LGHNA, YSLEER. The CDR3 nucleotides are TGCGCCAGCAGCCAAGATGCCACCTCCTATGGCTACACCTTC. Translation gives CASSQDATSYGYTF.

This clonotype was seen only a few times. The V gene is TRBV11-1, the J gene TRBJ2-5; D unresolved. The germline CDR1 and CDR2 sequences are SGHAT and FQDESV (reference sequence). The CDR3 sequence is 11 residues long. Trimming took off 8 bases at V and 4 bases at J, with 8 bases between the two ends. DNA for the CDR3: TGTGCCAGCGCCTTAACAGAGACCCAGTACTTC. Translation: CASALTETQYF.

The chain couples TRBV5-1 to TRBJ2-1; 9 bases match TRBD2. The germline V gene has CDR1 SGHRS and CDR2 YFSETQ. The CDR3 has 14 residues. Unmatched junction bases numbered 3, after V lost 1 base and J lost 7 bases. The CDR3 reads CASSLISGGNEQFF. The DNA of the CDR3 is TGCGCCAGCAGCTTGATCAGCGGGGGGAATGAGCAGTTCTTC. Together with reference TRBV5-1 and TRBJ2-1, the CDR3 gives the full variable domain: KAGVTQTPRYLIKTRGQQVTLSCSPISGHRSVSWYQQTPGQGLQFLFEYFSETQRNKGNFPGRFSGRQFSNSRSEMNVSTLELGDSALYLCASSLISGGNEQFFGPGTRLTVL.

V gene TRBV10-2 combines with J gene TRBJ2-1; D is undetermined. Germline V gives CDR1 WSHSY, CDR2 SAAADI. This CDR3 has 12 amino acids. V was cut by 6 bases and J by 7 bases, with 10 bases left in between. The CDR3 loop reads CASSPTWNEQFF. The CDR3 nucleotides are TGCGCCAGCAGCCCGACTTGGAATGAGCAGTTCTTC.